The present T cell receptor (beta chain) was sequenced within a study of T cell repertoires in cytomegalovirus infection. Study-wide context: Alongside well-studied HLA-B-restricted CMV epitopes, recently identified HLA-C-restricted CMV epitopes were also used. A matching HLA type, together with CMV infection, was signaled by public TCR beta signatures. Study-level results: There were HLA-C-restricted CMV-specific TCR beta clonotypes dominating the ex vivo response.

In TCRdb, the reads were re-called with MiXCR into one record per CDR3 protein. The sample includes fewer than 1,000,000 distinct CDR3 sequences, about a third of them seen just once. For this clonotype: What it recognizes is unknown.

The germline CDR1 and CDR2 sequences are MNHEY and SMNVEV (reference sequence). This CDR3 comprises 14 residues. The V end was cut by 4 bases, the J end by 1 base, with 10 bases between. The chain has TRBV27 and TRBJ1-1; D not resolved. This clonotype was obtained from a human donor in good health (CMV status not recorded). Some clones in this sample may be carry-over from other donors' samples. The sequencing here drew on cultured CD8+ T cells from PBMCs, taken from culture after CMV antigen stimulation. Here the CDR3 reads CASSSTNTNTEAFF. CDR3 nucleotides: TGTGCCAGCAGTTCTACGAACACGAACACTGAAGCTTTCTTT.